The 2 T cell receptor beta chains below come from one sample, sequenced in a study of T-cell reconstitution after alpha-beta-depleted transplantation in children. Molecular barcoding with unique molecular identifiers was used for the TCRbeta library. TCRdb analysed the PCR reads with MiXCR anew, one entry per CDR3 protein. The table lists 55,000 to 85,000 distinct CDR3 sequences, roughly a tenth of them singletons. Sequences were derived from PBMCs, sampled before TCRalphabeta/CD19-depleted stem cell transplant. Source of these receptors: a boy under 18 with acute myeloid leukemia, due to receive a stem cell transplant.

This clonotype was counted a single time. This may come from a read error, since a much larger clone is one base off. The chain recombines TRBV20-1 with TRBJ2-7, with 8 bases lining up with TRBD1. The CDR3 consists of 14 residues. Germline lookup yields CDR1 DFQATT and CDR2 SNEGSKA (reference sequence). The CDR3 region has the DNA TGCAGTGATAGAGGACAGGGAAATCCCTACGAGCAGTACTTC. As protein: CSDRGQGNPYEQYF.

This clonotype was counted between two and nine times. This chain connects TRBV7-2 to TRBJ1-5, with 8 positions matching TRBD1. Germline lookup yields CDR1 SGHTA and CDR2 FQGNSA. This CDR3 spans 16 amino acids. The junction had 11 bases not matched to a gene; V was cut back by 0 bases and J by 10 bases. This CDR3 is CASSLATGVEFGPQHF. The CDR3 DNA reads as TGTGCCAGCAGCTTAGCGACAGGGGTTGAGTTTGGTCCCCAGCATTTT.